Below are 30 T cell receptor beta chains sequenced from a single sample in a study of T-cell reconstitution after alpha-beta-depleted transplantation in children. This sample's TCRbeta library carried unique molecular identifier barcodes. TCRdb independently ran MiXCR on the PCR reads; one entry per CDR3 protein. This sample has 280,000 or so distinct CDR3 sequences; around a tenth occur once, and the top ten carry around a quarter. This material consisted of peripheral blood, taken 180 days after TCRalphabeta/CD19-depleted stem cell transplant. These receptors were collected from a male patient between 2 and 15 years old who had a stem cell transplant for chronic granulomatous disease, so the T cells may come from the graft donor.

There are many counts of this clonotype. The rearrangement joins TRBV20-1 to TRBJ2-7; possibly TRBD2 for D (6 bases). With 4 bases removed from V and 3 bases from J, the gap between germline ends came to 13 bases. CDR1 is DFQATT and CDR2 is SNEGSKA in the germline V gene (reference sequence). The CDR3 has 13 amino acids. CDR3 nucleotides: TGCAGTGCTAAAGCCCTCGGGAGCTACGAGCAGTACTTC. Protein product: CSAKALGSYEQYF.

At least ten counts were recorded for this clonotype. The CDR3 here is CASSLRRLSSYEQYF. The CDR3 region has the DNA TGTGCCAGCAGTTTACGAAGGCTTAGCTCCTACGAGCAGTACTTC. The chain combines TRBV27 with TRBJ2-7; D is uncertain. CDR3 length: 15 amino acids. Germline CDR1 and CDR2: MNHEY and SMNVEV (reference sequence). Trimming shortened V by 2 bases and J by 0 bases, and 11 bases separated the two germline ends.

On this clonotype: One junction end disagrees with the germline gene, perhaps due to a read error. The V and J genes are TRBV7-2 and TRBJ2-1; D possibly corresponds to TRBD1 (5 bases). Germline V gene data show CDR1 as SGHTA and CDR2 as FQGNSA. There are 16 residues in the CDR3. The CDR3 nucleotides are TGTGCCAGGAGCTTAGGTCCAGGGTCATCCTACAATGAGCAGTTCTTC. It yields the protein CARSLGPGSSYNEQFF.

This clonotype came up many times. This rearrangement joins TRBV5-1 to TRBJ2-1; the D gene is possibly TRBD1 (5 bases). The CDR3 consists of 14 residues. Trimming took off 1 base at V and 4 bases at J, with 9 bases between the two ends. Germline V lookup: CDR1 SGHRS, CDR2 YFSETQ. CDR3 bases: TGCGCCAGCAGCTTGCGGCAGGGATACAATGAGCAGTTCTTC. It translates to CASSLRQGYNEQFF.

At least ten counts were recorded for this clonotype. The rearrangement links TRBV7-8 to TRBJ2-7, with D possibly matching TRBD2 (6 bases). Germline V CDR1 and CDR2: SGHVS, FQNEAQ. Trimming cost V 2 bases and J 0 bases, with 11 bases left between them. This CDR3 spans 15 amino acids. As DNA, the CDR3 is TGTGCCAGCAGCTTATTAGCGGTGAGCTCCTACGAGCAGTACTTC. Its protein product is CASSLLAVSSYEQYF.

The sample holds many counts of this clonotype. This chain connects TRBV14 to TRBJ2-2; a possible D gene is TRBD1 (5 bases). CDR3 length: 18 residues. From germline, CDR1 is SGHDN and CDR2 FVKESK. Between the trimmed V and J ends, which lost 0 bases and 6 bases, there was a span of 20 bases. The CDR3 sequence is CASSQEWRSSRGSGELFF. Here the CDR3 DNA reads TGTGCCAGCAGCCAAGAATGGCGGAGTAGTAGGGGTTCCGGGGAGCTGTTTTTT. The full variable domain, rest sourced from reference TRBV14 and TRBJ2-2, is EAGVTQFPSHSVIEKGQTVTLRCDPISGHDNLYWYRRVMGKEIKFLLHFVKESKQDESGMPNNRFLAERTGGTYSTLKVQPAELEDSGVYFCASSQEWRSSRGSGELFFGEGSRLTVL.

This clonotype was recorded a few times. DNA for the CDR3: TGTGCCAGCAGTCAAAAAGGACTCTCCCCTTACGAGCAGTACTTC. Protein product: CASSQKGLSPYEQYF. The chain recombines TRBV3-1 with TRBJ2-7; maybe TRBD2 (5 bases). Per germline, CDR1 LGHDT and CDR2 YNNKEL (reference sequence). V lost 6 bases and J 4 bases, leaving 19 bases between the germline ends. CDR3 length: 15 amino acids.

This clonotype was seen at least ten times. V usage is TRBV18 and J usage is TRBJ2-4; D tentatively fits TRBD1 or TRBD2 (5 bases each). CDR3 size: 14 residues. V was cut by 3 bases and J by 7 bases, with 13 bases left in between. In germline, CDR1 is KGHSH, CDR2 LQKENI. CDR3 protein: CASSPRGQPNIQYF. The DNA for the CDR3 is TGTGCCAGCTCACCTCGGGGCCAGCCGAACATTCAGTACTTC.

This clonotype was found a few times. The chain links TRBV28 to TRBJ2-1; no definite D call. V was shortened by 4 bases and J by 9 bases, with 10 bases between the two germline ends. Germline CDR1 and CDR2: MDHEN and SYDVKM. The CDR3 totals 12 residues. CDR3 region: CASSYGWSEQFF. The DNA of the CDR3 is TGTGCCAGCAGTTATGGATGGTCTGAGCAGTTCTTC. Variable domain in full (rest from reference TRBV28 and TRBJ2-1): DVKVTQSSRYLVKRTGEKVFLECVQDMDHENMFWYRQDPGLGLRLIYFSYDVKMKEKGDIPEGYSVSREKKERFSLILESASTNQTSMYLCASSYGWSEQFFGPGTRLTVL.

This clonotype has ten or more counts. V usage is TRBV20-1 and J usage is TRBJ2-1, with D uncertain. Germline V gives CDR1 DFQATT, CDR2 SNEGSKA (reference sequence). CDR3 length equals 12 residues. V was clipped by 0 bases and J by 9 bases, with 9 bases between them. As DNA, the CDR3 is TGCAGTGCTAGAGATCCCCCGGCTGAGCAGTTCTTC. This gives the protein CSARDPPAEQFF.

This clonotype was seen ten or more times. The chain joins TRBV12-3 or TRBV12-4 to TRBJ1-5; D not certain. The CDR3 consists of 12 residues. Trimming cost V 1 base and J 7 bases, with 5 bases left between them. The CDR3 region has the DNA TGTGCCAGCAGTTTAGGCATCCAGCCCCAGCATTTT. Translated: CASSLGIQPQHF.

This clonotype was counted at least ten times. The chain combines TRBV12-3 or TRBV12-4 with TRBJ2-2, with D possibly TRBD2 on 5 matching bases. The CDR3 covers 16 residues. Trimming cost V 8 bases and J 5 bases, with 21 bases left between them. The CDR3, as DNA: TGTGCCAGCCGCTCCTCCGCGGGTGGTCGGACCGGGGAGCTGTTTTTT. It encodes CASRSSAGGRTGELFF.

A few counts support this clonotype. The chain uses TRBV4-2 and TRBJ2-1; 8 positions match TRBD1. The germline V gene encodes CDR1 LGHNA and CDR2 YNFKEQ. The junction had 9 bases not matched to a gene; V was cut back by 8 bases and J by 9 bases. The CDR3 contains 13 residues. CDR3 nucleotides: TGTGCCAGCCGGACAGGGTTTCGGAGTGAGCAGTTCTTC. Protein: CASRTGFRSEQFF.

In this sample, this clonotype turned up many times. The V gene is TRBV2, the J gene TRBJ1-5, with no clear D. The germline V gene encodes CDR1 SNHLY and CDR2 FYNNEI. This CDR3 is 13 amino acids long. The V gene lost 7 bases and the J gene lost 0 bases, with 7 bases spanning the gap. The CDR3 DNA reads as TGTGCCAGCAAGGGCGATAGCAATCAGCCCCAGCATTTT. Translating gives CASKGDSNQPQHF.

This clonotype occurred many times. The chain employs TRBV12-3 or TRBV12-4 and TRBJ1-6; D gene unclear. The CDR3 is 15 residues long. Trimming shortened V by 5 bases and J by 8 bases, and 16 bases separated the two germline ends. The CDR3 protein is CASSEGPGGHSPLHF. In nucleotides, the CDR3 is TGTGCCAGCAGTGAAGGACCCGGTGGCCATTCACCCCTCCACTTT.

CDR3 sequence (DNA): TGTGCCAGCAGCCACGGACCCAGCAAGCGGGAGGAGGGAGATACGCAGTATTTT. The encoded protein is CASSHGPSKREEGDTQYF. The genes are TRBV28 and TRBJ2-3; the match to TRBD2 covers 9 bases. V lost 6 bases, J lost 5 bases, and 18 bases stayed unmatched. Germline V gives CDR1 MDHEN, CDR2 SYDVKM. The CDR3 contains 18 residues.

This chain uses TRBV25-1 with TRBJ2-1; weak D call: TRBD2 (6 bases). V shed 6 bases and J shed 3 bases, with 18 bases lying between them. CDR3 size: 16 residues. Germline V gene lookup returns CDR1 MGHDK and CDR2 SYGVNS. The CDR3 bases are TGTGCCAGCAGCCGAATGGGGGTTAGCGGCTACAATGAGCAGTTCTTC. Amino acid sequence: CASSRMGVSGYNEQFF.

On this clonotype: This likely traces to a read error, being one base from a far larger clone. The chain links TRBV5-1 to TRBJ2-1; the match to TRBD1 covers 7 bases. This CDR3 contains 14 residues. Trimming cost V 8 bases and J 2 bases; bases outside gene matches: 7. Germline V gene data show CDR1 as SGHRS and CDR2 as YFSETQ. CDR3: CARSLGQAYNEQFF. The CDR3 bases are TGCGCCAGAAGCCTCGGACAGGCCTACAATGAGCAGTTCTTC.

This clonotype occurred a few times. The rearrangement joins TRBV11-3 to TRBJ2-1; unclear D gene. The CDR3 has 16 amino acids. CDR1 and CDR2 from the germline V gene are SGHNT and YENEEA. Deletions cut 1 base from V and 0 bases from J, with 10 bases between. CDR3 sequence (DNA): TGTGCCAGCAGCTTAGGTAATAGTGCCTCCTACAATGAGCAGTTCTTC. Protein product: CASSLGNSASYNEQFF. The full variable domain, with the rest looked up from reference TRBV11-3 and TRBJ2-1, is EAGVVQSPRYKIIEKKQPVAFWCNPISGHNTLYWYLQNLGQGPELLIRYENEEAVDDSQLPKDRFSAERLKGVDSTLKIQPAELGDSAVYLCASSLGNSASYNEQFFGPGTRLTVL.

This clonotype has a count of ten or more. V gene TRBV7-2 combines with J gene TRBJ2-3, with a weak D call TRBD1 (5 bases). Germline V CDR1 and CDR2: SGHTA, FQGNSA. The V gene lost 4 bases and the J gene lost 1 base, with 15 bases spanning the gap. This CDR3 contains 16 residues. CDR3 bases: TGTGCCAGCAGCTACCAGGTGGGGCTTGGCACAGATACGCAGTATTTT. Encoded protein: CASSYQVGLGTDTQYF.

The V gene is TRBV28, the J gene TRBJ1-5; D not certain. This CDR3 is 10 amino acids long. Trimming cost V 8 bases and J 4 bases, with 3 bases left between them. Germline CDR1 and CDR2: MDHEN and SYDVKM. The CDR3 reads CASGNQPQHF. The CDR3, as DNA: TGTGCCAGCGGGAATCAGCCCCAGCATTTT.

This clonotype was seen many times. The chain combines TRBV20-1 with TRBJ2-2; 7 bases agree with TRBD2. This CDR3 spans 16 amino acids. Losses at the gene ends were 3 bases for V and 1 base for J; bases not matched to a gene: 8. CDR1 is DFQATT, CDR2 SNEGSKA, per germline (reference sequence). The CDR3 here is CSASLLAAMNTGELFF. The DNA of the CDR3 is TGCAGTGCTAGTCTCCTAGCGGCTATGAACACCGGGGAGCTGTTTTTT.

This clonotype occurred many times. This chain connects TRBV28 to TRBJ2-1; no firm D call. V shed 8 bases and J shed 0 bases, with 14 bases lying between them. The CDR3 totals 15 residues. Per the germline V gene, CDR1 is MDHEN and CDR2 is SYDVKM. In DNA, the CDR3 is TGTGCCAGCGCCGACCGTTCTAGCTCCTACAATGAGCAGTTCTTC. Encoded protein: CASADRSSSYNEQFF.

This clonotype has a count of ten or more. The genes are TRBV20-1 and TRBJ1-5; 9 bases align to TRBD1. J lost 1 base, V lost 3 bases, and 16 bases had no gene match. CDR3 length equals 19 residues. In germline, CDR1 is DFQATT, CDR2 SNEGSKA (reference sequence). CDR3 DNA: TGCAGTGCTAGGGGCCTCAAACAGGGGGCTGACTTCAGCAATCAGCCCCAGCATTTT. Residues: CSARGLKQGADFSNQPQHF.

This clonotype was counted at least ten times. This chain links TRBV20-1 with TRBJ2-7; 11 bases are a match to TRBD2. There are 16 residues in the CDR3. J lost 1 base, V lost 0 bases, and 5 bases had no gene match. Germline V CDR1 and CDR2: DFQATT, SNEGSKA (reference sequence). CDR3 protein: CSARDSRLAGSYEQYF. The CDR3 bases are TGCAGTGCTAGAGACAGTCGACTAGCGGGGTCCTACGAGCAGTACTTC.

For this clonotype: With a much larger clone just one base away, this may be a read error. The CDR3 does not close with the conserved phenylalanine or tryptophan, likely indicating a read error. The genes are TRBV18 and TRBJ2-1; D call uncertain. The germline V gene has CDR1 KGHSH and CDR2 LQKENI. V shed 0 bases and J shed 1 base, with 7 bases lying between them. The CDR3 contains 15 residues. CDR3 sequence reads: CASSPPGTSYNEQFS. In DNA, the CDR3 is TGTGCCAGCTCACCACCGGGTACGTCCTACAATGAGCAGTTCTCC.

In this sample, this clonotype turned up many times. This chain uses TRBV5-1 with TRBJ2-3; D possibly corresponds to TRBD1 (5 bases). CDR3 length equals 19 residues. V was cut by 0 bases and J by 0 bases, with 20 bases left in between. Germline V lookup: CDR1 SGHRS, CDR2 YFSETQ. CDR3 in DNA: TGCGCCAGCAGCTTGGCCGGGCAGACAGCTAGGTGGAGCACAGATACGCAGTATTTT. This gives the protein CASSLAGQTARWSTDTQYF. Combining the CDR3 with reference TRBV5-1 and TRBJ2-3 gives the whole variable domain KAGVTQTPRYLIKTRGQQVTLSCSPISGHRSVSWYQQTPGQGLQFLFEYFSETQRNKGNFPGRFSGRQFSNSRSEMNVSTLELGDSALYLCASSLAGQTARWSTDTQYFGPGTRLTVL.

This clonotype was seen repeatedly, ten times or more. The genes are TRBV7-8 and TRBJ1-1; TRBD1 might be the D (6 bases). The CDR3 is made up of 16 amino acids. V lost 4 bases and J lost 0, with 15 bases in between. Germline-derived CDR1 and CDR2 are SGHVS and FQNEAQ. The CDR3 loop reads CASSSRPTGLNTEAFF. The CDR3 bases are TGTGCCAGCAGCTCACGACCGACAGGTTTGAACACTGAAGCTTTCTTT.

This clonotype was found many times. CDR3 nucleotides: TGTGCCAGCAGTTCTGAGGCAGTGGGGTTCAATCAGCCCCAGCATTTT. Protein sequence: CASSSEAVGFNQPQHF. The V and J genes are TRBV28 and TRBJ1-5, with D uncertain. From germline, CDR1 is MDHEN and CDR2 SYDVKM. The CDR3 extends over 16 amino acids. V lost 4 bases and J 3 bases, leaving 16 bases between the germline ends. The variable domain in full, completed from reference TRBV28 and TRBJ1-5, reads DVKVTQSSRYLVKRTGEKVFLECVQDMDHENMFWYRQDPGLGLRLIYFSYDVKMKEKGDIPEGYSVSREKKERFSLILESASTNQTSMYLCASSSEAVGFNQPQHFGDGTRLSIL.

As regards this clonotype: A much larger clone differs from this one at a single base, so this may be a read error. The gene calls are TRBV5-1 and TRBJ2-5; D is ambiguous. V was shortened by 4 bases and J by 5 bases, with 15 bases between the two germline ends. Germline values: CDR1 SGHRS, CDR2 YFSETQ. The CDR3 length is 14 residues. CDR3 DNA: TGCGCCAGCAGCCCTTCCCTAGGGTCCGAGACCCAGTACTTC. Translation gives CASSPSLGSETQYF.